Detailed here is one T cell receptor beta chain. Its antigen is not known. The data belong to a study of T cells in localized non-small cell lung cancer. Findings of the study overall: Density of T cells in blood, when higher, went with longer overall survival. A median of around 57 clones ranked among the top 100 in tumor appeared in adjacent lung. The study found T cell clonality highest in uninvolved adjacent lung, above tumor.

Libraries were prepared by immunoSEQ multiplex PCR; TCRdb keeps only in-frame clonotypes and omits some of them. This table has 40,000 to 60,000 clones, under 90% appearing once. This sample comprised peripheral blood mononuclear cells, obtained before any cancer treatment. The receptor was isolated from a man aged 40 to 70 with stage III lung adenocarcinoma.

Here the CDR3 DNA reads TGTGCCAGCAGCCCTGACTCGTCGTTGAACACCGGGGAGCTGTTTTTT. Amino acid sequence: CASSPDSSLNTGELFF. This chain connects TRBV5-4 to TRBJ2-2; D call uncertain. CDR3 size: 16 residues. Germline V CDR1 and CDR2: SGHNT, YYREEE (reference sequence). Trimming took 4 bases from V and 1 from J, leaving 14 bases between them.